The clone carrying this T cell receptor (beta chain) came up many times. Its cognate antigen is unknown. This sample was taken from a study of response to subunit inactivated influenza vaccine. Study-level points and caveats: Researchers suggested that each seasonal influenza vaccination recruits few new T cells.

In TCRdb, the RT-PCR reads were re-called with MiXCR into one record per CDR3 protein. The sample records fewer than 600,000 distinct CDR3 sequences, 6% to 9% being singletons. CDR3 length: 15 amino acids. Trimming pared 0 bases from V and 0 bases from J, leaving 6 bases between. CDR1 MGHRA and CDR2 YSYEKL come from the germline V gene. The receptor's source is a man between 50 and 70 years old who received an inactivated influenza vaccine. Material: PBMCs from blood, obtained around 25 months after vaccination. The chain recombines TRBV4-1 with TRBJ2-1; D unclear. The CDR3 region has the DNA TGCGCCAGCAGCCAAGAGAGGCCCTCCTACAATGAGCAGTTCTTC. This sequence encodes CASSQERPSYNEQFF.